One sample yielded the 28 T cell receptor beta chains listed below, sequenced in a study of T-cell memory formation after mild COVID-19. TCRdb fed the 5' RACE reads into MiXCR, producing one record per CDR3 protein. Among 140,000 or so distinct CDR3 sequences, more than 13% were seen once, and the ten largest hold about 26%. The sequencing input was PBMCs or a T cell subset sorted from them (not recorded which). These receptors came from an adult woman who had mild COVID-19 (a few samples of this study predate the infection). Cell type and time point are not known.

This clonotype was seen only a few times. In nucleotides, the CDR3 is TGTGCCAGCAGTTACGGGGGGGGACCCGGGCATGACAATCAGCCCCAGCATTTT. It yields the protein CASSYGGGPGHDNQPQHF. The chain links TRBV6-2 or TRBV6-3 to TRBJ1-5, with a tentative D call TRBD1 (5 bases). CDR1 is MNHEY and CDR2 is SVGEGT in the germline V gene. The V end was cut by 2 bases, the J end by 3 bases, with 20 bases between. The CDR3 is made up of 18 amino acids.

This clonotype turned up a few times. The chain uses TRBV6-5 and TRBJ2-1; the D gene is possibly TRBD1 (6 bases). Germline V gene sequence: CDR1 MNHEY, CDR2 SVGAGI. The CDR3 extends over 15 amino acids. With 2 bases removed from V and 6 bases from J, the gap between germline ends came to 14 bases. The CDR3, as DNA: TGTGCCAGCAGTTACGAGGCAGGGGCCGGCAATGAGCAGTTCTTC. Amino acid sequence: CASSYEAGAGNEQFF.

V is TRBV4-1 and J is TRBJ2-6; D gene unclear. The CDR3 covers 15 residues. The germline gives CDR1 MGHRA, CDR2 YSYEKL. Between the trimmed V and J ends, which lost 4 bases and 1 base, there was a span of 8 bases. The CDR3 nucleotides read TGCGCCAGCAGCCGAGGATCTTCTGGGGCCAACGTCCTGACTTTC. Translated, it gives CASSRGSSGANVLTF.

This clonotype was counted between two and nine times. This rearrangement joins TRBV5-5 to TRBJ2-2, with 13 bases lining up with TRBD2. Germline V gives CDR1 SGHKS, CDR2 YYEKEE (reference sequence). The length of the CDR3 is 16 residues. Trimming removed 4 bases from V and 6 bases from J; junction bases left unmatched: 6. The CDR3 nucleotides are TGTGCCAGCAGCCCCAGACTAGCGGGGGGTCCCGGGGAGCTGTTTTTT. Translated, it gives CASSPRLAGGPGELFF.

This rearrangement joins TRBV5-1 to TRBJ2-2; TRBD2 is a possible D gene (5 bases). Per the germline V gene, CDR1 is SGHRS and CDR2 is YFSETQ. This CDR3 contains 16 residues. V was trimmed by 5 bases and J by 5 bases, leaving 19 bases between them. DNA for the CDR3: TGCGCCAGCAGGAAGGACTCCGGAACGGGGACCGGGGAGCTGTTTTTT. Translation gives CASRKDSGTGTGELFF.

The sample holds many counts of this clonotype. The rearrangement links TRBV7-7 to TRBJ2-5; D might be TRBD2 (6 bases). V shed 4 bases and J shed 3 bases, with 21 bases lying between them. CDR3 length equals 17 residues. In germline, CDR1 is SSHAT, CDR2 FNYEAQ (reference sequence). The CDR3 protein is CASSSGWTGLGEETQYF. The DNA of the CDR3 is TGTGCCAGCAGCTCGGGGTGGACGGGACTGGGAGAAGAGACCCAGTACTTC.

The chain joins TRBV18 to TRBJ2-5; no clear D gene. V lost 4 bases and J lost 5, with 11 bases in between. Germline values: CDR1 KGHSH, CDR2 LQKENI. CDR3 size: 13 residues. This CDR3 reads CASSRRFKETQYF. CDR3 in DNA: TGTGCCAGCTCACGAAGGTTTAAGGAGACCCAGTACTTC. Full variable domain (missing parts from reference TRBV18 and TRBJ2-5): NAGVMQNPRHLVRRRGQEARLRCSPMKGHSHVYWYRQLPEEGLKFMVYLQKENIIDESGMPKERFSAEFPKEGPSILRIQQVVRGDSAAYFCASSRRFKETQYFGPGTRLLVL.

A note on this clonotype: At one boundary the junction diverges from the germline segment, which might be a read error. This sequence joins TRBV7-7 and TRBJ2-2; weak D call: TRBD2 (6 bases). Germline V gives CDR1 SSHAT, CDR2 FNYEAQ (reference sequence). CDR3 length: 15 amino acids. DNA of the CDR3: TGTGCTAGCAGCTTAGGAGGGGAGAGCACCGGGGAGCTGTTTTTT. Amino acids: CASSLGGESTGELFF.

The chain uses TRBV3-1 and TRBJ2-1, with 9 nucleotides matching TRBD2. The CDR3 has 15 amino acids. Germline values: CDR1 LGHDT, CDR2 YNNKEL (reference sequence). J lost 7 bases, V lost 4 bases, and 8 bases had no gene match. CDR3 in amino acids: CASSPVAGVRNEQFF. CDR3 sequence (DNA): TGTGCCAGCAGCCCCGTAGCGGGAGTGAGAAATGAGCAGTTCTTC.

The rearrangement joins TRBV24-1 to TRBJ2-5; the D is unclear. This CDR3 comprises 17 residues. The germline V and J ends were trimmed by 0 bases and 2 bases, with 15 bases remaining between them. Germline assignment: CDR1 KGHDR and CDR2 SFDVKD. The chain's CDR3 is CATSDLLLGSTQETQYF. CDR3 nucleotides: TGTGCCACCAGTGATTTGCTATTAGGGTCTACTCAAGAGACCCAGTACTTC.

The sample holds a few counts of this clonotype. The gene calls are TRBV18 and TRBJ2-7, with TRBD2 as a possible D gene (6 bases). Germline CDR1 KGHSH, CDR2 LQKENI. CDR3 size: 14 residues. With 2 bases removed from V and 4 bases from J, the gap between germline ends came to 12 bases. The CDR3 here is CASSPVGSRYEQYF. CDR3 nucleotides: TGTGCCAGCTCACCAGTCGGGAGCAGGTACGAGCAGTACTTC.

This clonotype occurred a few times. This chain connects TRBV24-1 to TRBJ2-5; D not certain. CDR1 KGHDR and CDR2 SFDVKD come from the germline V gene. With 3 bases removed from V and 0 bases from J, the gap between germline ends came to 16 bases. The CDR3 contains 17 residues. In nucleotides, the CDR3 is TGTGCCACCAGTGATAGTTCGGTTCGGCAGCACCAAGAGACCCAGTACTTC. Translating gives CATSDSSVRQHQETQYF.

The gene calls are TRBV7-8 and TRBJ1-2; a weak D match, TRBD1 (5 bases). Germline CDR1 reads SGHVS; CDR2 reads FQNEAQ. The CDR3 is 14 amino acids. V was pared by 5 bases and J by 4 bases, with 14 bases between. In DNA, the CDR3 is TGTGCCAGCAGCCGCGGGGGGAGAACCTATGGCTACACCTTC. This gives the protein CASSRGGRTYGYTF. Full variable domain (rest looked up from reference TRBV7-8 and TRBJ1-2): GAGVSQSPRYKVAKRGQDVALRCDPISGHVSLFWYQQALGQGPEFLTYFQNEAQLDKSGLPSDRFFAERPEGSVSTLKIQRTQQEDSAVYLCASSRGGRTYGYTFGSGTRLTVV.

The V call is TRBV11-2, the J call TRBJ2-1; D perhaps matches TRBD1 (6 bases). The germline V gene encodes CDR1 SGHAT and CDR2 FQNNGV. The CDR3 is 13 amino acids. V lost 4 bases, J lost 7 bases, and 11 bases lay in between. The CDR3 nucleotides are TGTGCCAGCAGCTCCAGGGGAGAAAATGAGCAGTTCTTC. Translation: CASSSRGENEQFF.

This clonotype has only a few counts. The chain uses TRBV7-9 and TRBJ2-1; 7 bases align to TRBD2. With V trimmed by 2 bases and J by 9 bases, 7 bases remained unmatched. This CDR3 has 14 residues. Germline V gene sequence: CDR1 SEHNR, CDR2 FQNEAQ (reference sequence). CDR3 sequence (DNA): TGTGCCAGCAGCTTAACTGGGGGGGTCAGTGAGCAGTTCTTC. This sequence encodes CASSLTGGVSEQFF.

This clonotype was seen a few times. The chain is built from TRBV7-6 and TRBJ2-7; D is perhaps TRBD1 (5 bases). CDR1 SGHVS and CDR2 FNYEAQ come from the germline V gene. V dropped 5 bases and J dropped 6 bases, with 14 bases sitting between them. The CDR3 is 13 residues long. CDR3 sequence (DNA): TGTGCCAGCAGCCAAGGGGTGGTTTTCGAGCAGTACTTC. It is translated as CASSQGVVFEQYF.

This clonotype was detected only a few times. The chain links TRBV29-1 to TRBJ2-1; D is unresolved. This CDR3 is built from 12 residues. CDR1 SQVTM and CDR2 ANQGSEA come from the germline V gene. Trimming pared 2 bases from V and 6 bases from J, leaving 8 bases between. This CDR3 reads CSVEIGLNEQFF. The CDR3 nucleotides are TGCAGCGTTGAAATAGGGCTCAATGAGCAGTTCTTC.

This clonotype was detected a few times. The rearrangement links TRBV24-1 to TRBJ2-6, with D possibly TRBD2 on 7 matching bases. CDR1 and CDR2 (germline): KGHDR, SFDVKD. Deletions cut 9 bases from V and 4 bases from J, with 9 bases between. This CDR3 has 13 amino acids. The chain's CDR3 is CATGGAGANVLTF. The CDR3 DNA follows: TGTGCCACCGGGGGGGCCGGGGCCAACGTCCTGACTTTC.

V usage is TRBV12-3 or TRBV12-4 and J usage is TRBJ1-6, with a tentative D call TRBD1 (6 bases). V was pared by 6 bases and J by 11 bases, with 17 bases between. The CDR3 length is 14 residues. DNA for the CDR3: TGTGCCAGCAGCTTGACAGGCCGGGGCGCACCCCTCCACTTT. This translates into CASSLTGRGAPLHF.

This clonotype came up many times. V is TRBV5-1 and J is TRBJ2-7, with a possible D match to TRBD2 (5 bases). The length of the CDR3 is 16 residues. Trimming stripped 4 bases from V and 1 base from J, with 18 bases between. Germline V gives CDR1 SGHRS, CDR2 YFSETQ. Written as DNA, the CDR3 is TGCGCCAGCAGCCCTGCTGGACTCAAAGGGTCCTACGAGCAGTACTTC. Protein sequence: CASSPAGLKGSYEQYF.

The table lists this clonotype with a few counts. The rearrangement uses TRBV9 and TRBJ1-2; maybe TRBD1 (5 bases). This CDR3 is built from 14 residues. Germline CDR1 SGDLS, CDR2 YYNGEE. Trimming took off 4 bases at V and 1 base at J, with 11 bases between the two ends. The CDR3 nucleotides are TGTGCCAGCAGCCCTTTCGACAGTAACTATGGCTACACCTTC. It codes for CASSPFDSNYGYTF.

A word on this clonotype: This sequence may be a read error, since a much larger clone differs from it by one base. This chain joins TRBV5-1 and TRBJ1-1; unclear D gene. Germline values: CDR1 SGHRS, CDR2 YFSETQ. The CDR3 contains 14 residues. V lost 0 bases and J lost 5, with 11 bases in between. The CDR3 sequence is CASSLAFGETEAFF. CDR3 in DNA: TGCGCCAGCAGCTTGGCGTTCGGGGAAACTGAAGCTTTCTTT.

This chain links TRBV29-1 with TRBJ2-1; TRBD2 agrees at 9 bases. CDR1 and CDR2 from the germline V gene are SQVTM and ANQGSEA. The CDR3 totals 14 residues. J lost 3 bases, V lost 6 bases, and 6 bases had no gene match. CDR3: CSVLTSGFYNEQFF. The CDR3 bases are TGCAGCGTCCTCACTAGCGGGTTCTACAATGAGCAGTTCTTC.

This clonotype was recorded a few times. This chain joins TRBV7-8 and TRBJ1-5; D not certain. Trimming removed 5 bases from V and 3 bases from J, with 5 bases in between. The V gene's germline CDR1 is SGHVS and CDR2 FQNEAQ. The CDR3 has 12 residues. This CDR3 reads CASSQANQPQHF. DNA of the CDR3: TGTGCCAGCAGCCAGGCCAATCAGCCCCAGCATTTT.

J is TRBJ2-1 and V is TRBV29-1; unclear D gene. Trimming stripped 0 bases from V and 9 bases from J, with 12 bases between. CDR1 and CDR2 from the germline V gene are SQVTM and ANQGSEA. There are 13 residues in the CDR3. The CDR3 coding sequence is TGCAGCGTTGAAGATCTGCCTACGGGTGAGCAGTTCTTC. It is translated as CSVEDLPTGEQFF.

This clonotype was counted only a few times. V usage is TRBV20-1 and J usage is TRBJ2-7, with 10 bases identical to TRBD2. CDR1 is DFQATT and CDR2 is SNEGSKA in the germline V gene (reference sequence). The junction had 4 bases not matched to a gene; V was cut back by 3 bases and J by 2 bases. This CDR3 region has 14 residues. The CDR3 DNA is TGCAGTGCTAGCGGACTAGCGGATACCTACGAGCAGTACTTC. It encodes CSASGLADTYEQYF.

V and J are TRBV27 and TRBJ2-3, with TRBD1 identical over 7 bases. The CDR3 loop spans 16 amino acids. J was trimmed by 1 base and V by 5 bases; bases with no gene match: 9. The germline V gene encodes CDR1 MNHEY and CDR2 SMNVEV (reference sequence). CDR3 sequence (DNA): TGTGCCAGCAGTCACATTACAGGGGTAGGCACAGATACGCAGTATTTT. As protein: CASSHITGVGTDTQYF.

The V call is TRBV21-1, the J call TRBJ2-5; the table names TRBD1, a call not compared with the DNA. TRBV21-1 is a pseudogene. The CDR3 spans 16 residues. The CDR3 spells CASSKGQGGSGETQYF. Written as DNA, the CDR3 is TGTGCCAGCAGCAAGGGACAGGGGGGGAGCGGAGAGACCCAGTACTTC.